This TCR beta chain was recorded in a study of cytomegalovirus exposure and HLA in healthy donors. Findings and limits, study-wide: Upon later analysis, TCR association rates were observed to vary by HLA locus, being highest for DRB1 and lowest for HLA-C. Sequencing had likely introduced a cluster of highly shared sequence variants as an artifact. Per published accounts, TCR beta sequences correctly predicted the HLA-A and HLA-B alleles of most subjects. In a later analysis, compared with equally common non-associated chains, HLA-associated beta chains were more expanded.

A remark on this clone: Its target is not known.

Amplification used 60 Vbeta primers and 13 Jbeta primers. Assay: immunoSEQ multiplex PCR; the TCRdb copy retains only in-frame clones and omits some. The sample includes 85,000 to 100,000 clones, more than 75% of them seen just once. J gave up 6 bases and V 4 bases, and 11 bases lay outside the gene matches. Germline values: CDR1 MGHRA, CDR2 YSYEKL. The CDR3 covers 16 residues. This TCR was sampled from a human donor in good health. The rearrangement joins TRBV4-1 to TRBJ2-2, with 7 positions matching TRBD1. What was sequenced was PBMCs. Written as DNA, the CDR3 is TGCGCCAGCAGCCGAGAAATAAACAGGGGTGCCGGGGAGCTGTTTTTT. Protein: CASSREINRGAGELFF.